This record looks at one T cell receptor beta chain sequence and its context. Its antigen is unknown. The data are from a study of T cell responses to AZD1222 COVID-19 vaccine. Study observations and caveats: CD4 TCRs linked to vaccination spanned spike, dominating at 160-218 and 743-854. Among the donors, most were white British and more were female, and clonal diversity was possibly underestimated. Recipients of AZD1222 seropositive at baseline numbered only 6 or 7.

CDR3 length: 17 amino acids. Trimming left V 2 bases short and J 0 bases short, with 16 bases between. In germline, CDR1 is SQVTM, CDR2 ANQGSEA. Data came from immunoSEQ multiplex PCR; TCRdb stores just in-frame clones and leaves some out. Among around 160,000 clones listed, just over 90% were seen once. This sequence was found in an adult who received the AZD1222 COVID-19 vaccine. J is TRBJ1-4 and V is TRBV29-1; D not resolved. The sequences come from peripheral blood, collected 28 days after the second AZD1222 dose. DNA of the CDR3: TGCAGCGTTGAACCCCGTACAGTGAGTGCAACTAATGAAAAACTGTTTTTT. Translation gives CSVEPRTVSATNEKLFF. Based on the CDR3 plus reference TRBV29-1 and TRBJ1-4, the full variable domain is SAVISQKPSRDICQRGTSLTIQCQVDSQVTMMFWYRQQPGQSLTLIATANQGSEATYESGFVIDKFPISRPNLTFSTLTVSNMSPEDSSIYLCSVEPRTVSATNEKLFFGSGTQLSVL.